The 6 T cell receptor beta chains below were found in one sample sequenced in a study of a mutant IDH1 vaccine in newly diagnosed glioma. The protocol was immunoSEQ multiplex PCR, while the TCRdb copy is restricted to in-frame clones and leaves out a portion. The sample shows roughly 34,000 clones, about three quarters of them seen only once. Regarding time point: baseline, week 1 (first vaccination visit). Specified treatment: pre-vaccination baseline after standard-of-care therapy. The specimen was peripheral blood mononuclear cells (PBMCs), collected from a glioma patient treated with radiotherapy, temozolomide or both. Source of these receptors: a man aged 45-60 years with glioma. Some clones in this sample may be carry-over from other donors' samples.

The chain has TRBV6-1 and TRBJ1-2; D may be TRBD1 (5 bases). The germline V gene encodes CDR1 MNHNS and CDR2 SASEGT. Trimming took off 0 bases at V and 3 bases at J, with 14 bases between the two ends. The CDR3 has 16 amino acids. CDR3 DNA: TGTGCCAGCAGTGAAGCGCTGAACAGGATTTACTATGGCTACACCTTC. Translating it yields CASSEALNRIYYGYTF.

V gene TRBV9 combines with J gene TRBJ1-2; possible D gene TRBD1, 6 bases. V dropped 0 bases and J dropped 8 bases, with 11 bases sitting between them. The length of the CDR3 is 13 residues. The germline gives CDR1 SGDLS, CDR2 YYNGEE. The CDR3 protein is CASSVGRGSGYTF. For the CDR3, the DNA is TGTGCCAGCAGCGTAGGAAGGGGGAGCGGCTACACCTTC. The full variable domain, with the rest looked up from reference TRBV9 and TRBJ1-2, is DSGVTQTPKHLITATGQRVTLRCSPRSGDLSVYWYQQSLDQGLQFLIQYYNGEERAKGNILERFSAQQFPDLHSELNLSSLELGDSALYFCASSVGRGSGYTFGSGTRLTVV.

The chain couples TRBV18 to TRBJ2-5, with D possibly TRBD2 on 5 matching bases. CDR1 KGHSH and CDR2 LQKENI come from the germline V gene. The V end was cut by 2 bases, the J end by 2 bases, with 12 bases between. The CDR3 sequence is 15 residues long. The DNA of the CDR3 is TGTGCCAGCTCACCAGAGGGCGCCAGACAAGAGACCCAGTACTTC. Its translation: CASSPEGARQETQYF.

The V gene is TRBV6-6, the J gene TRBJ2-3; D ambiguous. Per the germline V gene, CDR1 is MNHNY and CDR2 is SVGAGI (reference sequence). The CDR3 has 15 residues. Trimming took off 5 bases at V and 0 bases at J, with 12 bases between the two ends. The chain's CDR3 is CASSPLTASTDTQYF. CDR3 nucleotide sequence: TGTGCCAGCAGTCCCCTCACCGCTAGCACAGATACGCAGTATTTT.

This chain links TRBV4-3 with TRBJ1-2; TRBD1 agrees at 8 bases. Germline lookup yields CDR1 LGHNA and CDR2 YSLEER. The trim removed 4 bases at V and 9 bases at J, leaving 7 bases unmatched. CDR3 length: 13 amino acids. The CDR3 sequence is CASSPGTGPSYTF. The CDR3 coding sequence is TGCGCCAGCAGCCCAGGGACAGGCCCGAGCTACACCTTC.

This clone has just one count. The rearrangement joins TRBV13 to TRBJ2-7; either TRBD1 or TRBD2 may supply D (5 bases each). This CDR3 contains 13 residues. Trimming took 5 bases from V and 3 from J, leaving 11 bases between them. From germline, CDR1 is PRHDT and CDR2 FYEKMQ (reference sequence). CDR3: CASSRYGGYEQYF. The CDR3 coding sequence is TGTGCCAGCAGCCGATATGGGGGCTACGAGCAGTACTTC.